Here is one T cell receptor (beta chain) with its context. Its specificity is unknown. Here immunoSEQ multiplex PCR was the method, and the copy in TCRdb shows in-frame clones only, minus some. The top ten clones hold 7.5% to 8% of a sample with about 120,000 clones, about 90% of them seen once. The CDR3 covers 12 residues. Germline CDR1 SNHLY, CDR2 FYNNEI. With 6 bases removed from V and 7 bases from J, the gap between germline ends came to 10 bases. This sample stems from a study of T cell responses to AZD1222 COVID-19 vaccine. Study findings and constraints: The sample set comprised mostly white British donors with more females, and clonal diversity was possibly underestimated. An increase in Spike-specific TCR breadth and depth was observed after two AZD1222 doses.

Here the sequenced sample was peripheral blood, taken on day 0 of AZD1222 vaccination. This clonotype originated in an adult in good health. This rearrangement joins TRBV2 to TRBJ1-5; D remains unclear. The CDR3 region has the DNA TGTGCCAGCAGGCTAGAGAGGCAGCCCCAGCATTTT. Translating gives CASRLERQPQHF.